At least ten counts were recorded for the clone carrying this T cell receptor beta chain. The germline CDR1 and CDR2 sequences are MNHEY and SVGEGT. The length of the CDR3 is 13 residues. V lost 6 bases to trimming and J lost 3 bases; unmatched junction nucleotides: 5. TCRdb fed the 5' RACE reads into MiXCR, producing one record per CDR3 protein. The sample carries about 480,000 distinct CDR3 sequences, 13% to 15% recorded once. These data are taken from a study of identical twins. The same sample was also studied in work on yellow fever vaccine responses in identical twins.

Sequencing used CD4+ T cells sorted from blood. This TCR was recovered from a woman between 18 and 29 years old in good health. The V and J genes are TRBV6-2 or TRBV6-3 and TRBJ2-7; 7 nucleotides agree with TRBD2. CDR3 residues: CASSPGGFYEQYF. The CDR3 nucleotides are TGTGCCAGCAGCCCCGGGGGGTTCTACGAGCAGTACTTC.